This entry features one T cell receptor (beta chain) sequence. The CDR3 has 13 amino acids. V lost 3 bases to trimming and J lost 3 bases, with 8 bases between them. The germline V gene encodes CDR1 KGHSH and CDR2 LQKENI. These data belong to a study of blood T cell repertoires in COVID-19. Across the whole study: Samples of COVID-19 (acute and convalescent) were obtained from the United States, Italy and Spain. From T cells, B-cell-depleted T cells, or PBMCs came the material, which was cDNA or gDNA.

As originally analysed: Cell counts per sample came from amplifying reference gene primers. Produced via immunoSEQ multiplex PCR; TCRdb's table is partial and in-frame only. V, J and clone size reflect that table, while D and trimming were determined from the DNA. Among 110,000 to 150,000 clones listed, 80% to 90% were seen once. Resolution of symptoms, clearance, or two negative PCRs was present in recovered Cohort 3 donors. The chain couples TRBV18 to TRBJ1-2, with D uncertain. This TCR derives from a man in his 60s who had recovered from COVID-19. Sequences were obtained from PBMCs or T cells enriched from blood (not recorded which). CDR3 sequence (DNA): TGTGCCAGCTCACCGGGGAGGGACTATGGCTACACCTTC. Its translation: CASSPGRDYGYTF. The whole variable domain, remainder taken from reference TRBV18 and TRBJ1-2, is NAGVMQNPRHLVRRRGQEARLRCSPMKGHSHVYWYRQLPEEGLKFMVYLQKENIIDESGMPKERFSAEFPKEGPSILRIQQVVRGDSAAYFCASSPGRDYGYTFGSGTRLTVV.